The clone carrying this T cell receptor (beta chain) was seen only a few times. Its matching antigen is unknown. The sample is drawn from a study of T-cell memory formation after mild COVID-19. Background on the study: Among the donors, TCR clusters were largely specific to each donor.

V was pared by 5 bases and J by 6 bases, with 11 bases between. The CDR3 is made up of 13 amino acids. Germline assignment: CDR1 MNHNY and CDR2 SVGAGI (reference sequence). Notes on the study in general: Contracting CD4+ clones were located mainly in CM and EM, and CD8+ clones in EMRA.

TCRdb re-derived calls from the 5' RACE reads in MiXCR, one entry per CDR3 protein. The data show hundreds of thousands of distinct CDR3 sequences, with around 27% seen just once and roughly 14% held by the top ten. Sequenced sample: PBMCs or a T cell subset sorted from them (not recorded which). The gene calls are TRBV6-6 and TRBJ2-1; D call uncertain. The source of this sequence is an adult woman who had mild COVID-19 (a few samples of this study predate the infection). Cell type and time point are not known. This chain's CDR3 is CASSSPVPNEQFF. In DNA, the CDR3 is TGTGCCAGCAGTAGCCCAGTTCCCAATGAGCAGTTCTTC.